This entry describes one TCR beta chain. What it binds is unknown. The data were obtained in a study of T-cell memory formation after mild COVID-19. General study points: CD4/CD8 balance characterized clones contracting day 15 to 85, and CD4+ skew characterized later expanders.

MiXCR, applied by TCRdb to the 5' RACE reads, yields one record per CDR3 protein. The data contain about 180,000 distinct CDR3 sequences, roughly 16% of them singletons. The CDR3 loop spans 18 amino acids. With 3 bases removed from V and 0 bases from J, the gap between germline ends came to 15 bases. Germline values: CDR1 KGHSH, CDR2 LQKENI. The genes are TRBV18 and TRBJ2-6; no reliable D call. Sequenced: PBMCs or a T cell subset sorted from them (not recorded which). This clonotype was obtained from an adult woman who had mild COVID-19 (a few samples of this study predate the infection). Cell type and time point are not known. CDR3 nucleotide sequence: TGTGCCAGCTCACCCTCCAGTATAGGGCTCTCTGGGGCCAACGTCCTGACTTTC. It yields the protein CASSPSSIGLSGANVLTF. The full variable domain, rest sourced from reference TRBV18 and TRBJ2-6, is NAGVMQNPRHLVRRRGQEARLRCSPMKGHSHVYWYRQLPEEGLKFMVYLQKENIIDESGMPKERFSAEFPKEGPSILRIQQVVRGDSAAYFCASSPSSIGLSGANVLTFGAGSRLTVL.